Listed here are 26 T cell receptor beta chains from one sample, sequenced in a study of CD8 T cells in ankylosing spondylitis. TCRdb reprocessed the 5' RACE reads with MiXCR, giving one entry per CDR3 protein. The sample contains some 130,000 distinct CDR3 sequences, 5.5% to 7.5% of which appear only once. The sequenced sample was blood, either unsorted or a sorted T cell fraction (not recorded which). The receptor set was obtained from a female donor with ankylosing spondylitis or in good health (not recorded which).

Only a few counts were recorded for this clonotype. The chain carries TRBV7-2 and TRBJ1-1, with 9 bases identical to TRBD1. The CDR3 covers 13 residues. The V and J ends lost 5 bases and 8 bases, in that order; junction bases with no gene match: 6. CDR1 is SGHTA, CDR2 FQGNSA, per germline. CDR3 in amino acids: CASSPGTGREAFF. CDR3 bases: TGTGCCAGCAGCCCCGGGACAGGGAGGGAAGCTTTCTTT.

CDR3 in DNA: TGTGCCAGCTCACCATATCCAGGCGGCAAGAGCGATGCGCAGTTCTTC. Protein: CASSPYPGGKSDAQFF. The rearrangement links TRBV18 to TRBJ2-1, with D unresolved. This CDR3 has 16 amino acids. V lost 2 bases and J 12 bases, leaving 23 bases between the germline ends. Germline V gene lookup returns CDR1 KGHSH and CDR2 LQKENI.

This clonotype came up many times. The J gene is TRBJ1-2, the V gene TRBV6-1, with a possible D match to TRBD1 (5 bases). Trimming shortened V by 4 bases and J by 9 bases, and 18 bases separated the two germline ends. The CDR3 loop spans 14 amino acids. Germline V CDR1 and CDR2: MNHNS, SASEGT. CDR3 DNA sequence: TGTGCCAGCAGTGGGACCCGGGACCGTTTGAGCTACACCTTC. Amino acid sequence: CASSGTRDRLSYTF.

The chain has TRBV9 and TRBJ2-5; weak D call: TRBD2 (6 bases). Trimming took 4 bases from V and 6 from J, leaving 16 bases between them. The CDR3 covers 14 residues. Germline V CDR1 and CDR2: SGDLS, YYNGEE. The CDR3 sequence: CASSTALEGQTQYF. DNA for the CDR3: TGTGCCAGCAGCACCGCTTTGGAGGGCCAGACCCAGTACTTC.

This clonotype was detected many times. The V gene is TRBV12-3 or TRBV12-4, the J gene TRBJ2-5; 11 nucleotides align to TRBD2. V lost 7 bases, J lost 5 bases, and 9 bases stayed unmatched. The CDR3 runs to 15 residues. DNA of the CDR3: TGTGCCAGCAAACTAGCGGGAGACCCATATGAGACCCAGTACTTC. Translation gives CASKLAGDPYETQYF.

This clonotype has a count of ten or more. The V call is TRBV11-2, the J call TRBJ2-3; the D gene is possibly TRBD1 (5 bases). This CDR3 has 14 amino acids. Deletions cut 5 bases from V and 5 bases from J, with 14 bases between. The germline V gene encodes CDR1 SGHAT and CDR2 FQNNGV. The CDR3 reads CASSPAGIGDTQYF. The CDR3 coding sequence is TGTGCCAGCAGCCCAGCAGGGATAGGAGATACGCAGTATTTT.

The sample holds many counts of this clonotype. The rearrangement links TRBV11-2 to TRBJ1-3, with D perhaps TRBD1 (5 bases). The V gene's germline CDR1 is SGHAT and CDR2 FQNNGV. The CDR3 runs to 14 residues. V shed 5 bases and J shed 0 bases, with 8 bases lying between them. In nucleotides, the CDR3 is TGTGCCAGCAGCAAGGACATCTCTGGAAACACCATATATTTT. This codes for CASSKDISGNTIYF.

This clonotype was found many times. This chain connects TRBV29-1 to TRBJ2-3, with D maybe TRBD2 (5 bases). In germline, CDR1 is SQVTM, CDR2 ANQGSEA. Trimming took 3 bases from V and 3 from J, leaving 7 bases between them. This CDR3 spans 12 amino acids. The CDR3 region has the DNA TGCAGCGTTGATGGGAGAACAGATACGCAGTATTTT. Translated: CSVDGRTDTQYF.

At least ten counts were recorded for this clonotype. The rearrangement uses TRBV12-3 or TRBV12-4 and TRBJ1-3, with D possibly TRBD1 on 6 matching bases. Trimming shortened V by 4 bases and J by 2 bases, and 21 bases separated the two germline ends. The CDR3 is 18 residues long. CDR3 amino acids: CASSSLGNRVITGNTIYF. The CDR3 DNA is TGTGCCAGCAGTTCATTAGGGAACAGGGTAATCACTGGAAACACCATATATTTT.

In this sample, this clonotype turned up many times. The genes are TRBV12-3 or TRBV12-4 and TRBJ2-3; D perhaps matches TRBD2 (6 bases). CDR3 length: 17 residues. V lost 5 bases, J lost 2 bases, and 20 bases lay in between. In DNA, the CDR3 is TGTGCCAGCAGTCGTCCGACCACCGGGACTTCCACAGATACGCAGTATTTT. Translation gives CASSRPTTGTSTDTQYF.

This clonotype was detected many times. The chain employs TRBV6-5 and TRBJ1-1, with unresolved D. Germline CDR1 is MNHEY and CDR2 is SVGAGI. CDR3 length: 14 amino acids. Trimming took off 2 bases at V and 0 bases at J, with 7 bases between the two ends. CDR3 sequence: CASSYRRMNTEAFF. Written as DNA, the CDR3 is TGTGCCAGCAGTTACAGGAGAATGAACACTGAAGCTTTCTTT.

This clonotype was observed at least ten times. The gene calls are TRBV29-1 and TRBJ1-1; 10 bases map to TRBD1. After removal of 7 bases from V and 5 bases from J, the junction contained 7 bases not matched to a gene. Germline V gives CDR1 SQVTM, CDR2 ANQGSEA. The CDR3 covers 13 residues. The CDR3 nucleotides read TGCAGCGCGATGACAGGGGGCATGACTGAAGCTTTCTTT. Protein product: CSAMTGGMTEAFF.

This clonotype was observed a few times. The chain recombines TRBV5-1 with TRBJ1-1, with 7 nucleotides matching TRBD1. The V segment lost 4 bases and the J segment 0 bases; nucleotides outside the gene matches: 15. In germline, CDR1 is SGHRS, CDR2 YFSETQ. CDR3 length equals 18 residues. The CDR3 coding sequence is TGCGCCAGCAGCCCTTCCCGGACAGGACTCACAATGAACACTGAAGCTTTCTTT. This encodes CASSPSRTGLTMNTEAFF.

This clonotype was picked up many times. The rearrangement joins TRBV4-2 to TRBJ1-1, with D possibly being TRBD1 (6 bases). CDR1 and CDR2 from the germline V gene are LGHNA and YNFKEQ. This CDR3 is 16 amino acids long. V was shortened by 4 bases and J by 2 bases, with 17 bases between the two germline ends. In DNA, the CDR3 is TGTGCCAGCAGCCGGGAGGGGGGTCGGGCCAACACTGAAGCTTTCTTT. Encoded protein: CASSREGGRANTEAFF.

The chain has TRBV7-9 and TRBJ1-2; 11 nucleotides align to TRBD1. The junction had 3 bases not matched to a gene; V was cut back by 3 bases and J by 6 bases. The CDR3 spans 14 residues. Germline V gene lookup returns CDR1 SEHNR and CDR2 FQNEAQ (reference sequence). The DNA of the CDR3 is TGTGCCAGCAGCTTGGACAGGGGGCACGATGGCTACACCTTC. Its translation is CASSLDRGHDGYTF.

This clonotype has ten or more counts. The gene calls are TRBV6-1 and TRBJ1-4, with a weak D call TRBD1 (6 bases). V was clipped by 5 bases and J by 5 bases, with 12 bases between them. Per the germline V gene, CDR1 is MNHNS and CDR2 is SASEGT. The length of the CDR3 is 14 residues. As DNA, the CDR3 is TGTGCCAGCAGTCGACAGGACCCGAATGAAAAACTGTTTTTT. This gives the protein CASSRQDPNEKLFF.

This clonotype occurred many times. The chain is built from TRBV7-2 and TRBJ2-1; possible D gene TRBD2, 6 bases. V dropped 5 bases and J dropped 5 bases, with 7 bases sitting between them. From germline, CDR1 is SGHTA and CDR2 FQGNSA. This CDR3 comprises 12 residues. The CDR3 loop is CASSRTNNEQFF. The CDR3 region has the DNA TGTGCCAGCAGCCGGACTAACAATGAGCAGTTCTTC.

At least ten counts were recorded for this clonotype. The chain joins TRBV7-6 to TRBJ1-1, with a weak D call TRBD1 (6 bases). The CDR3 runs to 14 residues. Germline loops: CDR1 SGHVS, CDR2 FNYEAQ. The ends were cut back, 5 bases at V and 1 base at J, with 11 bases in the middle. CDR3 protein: CASSVQGANTEAFF. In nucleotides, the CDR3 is TGTGCCAGCAGCGTACAGGGAGCGAACACTGAAGCTTTCTTT.

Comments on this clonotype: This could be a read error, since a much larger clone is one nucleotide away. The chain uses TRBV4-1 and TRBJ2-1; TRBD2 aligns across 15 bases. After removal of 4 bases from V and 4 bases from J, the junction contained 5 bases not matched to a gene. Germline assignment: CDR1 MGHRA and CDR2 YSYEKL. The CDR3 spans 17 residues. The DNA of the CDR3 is TGCGCCAGCAGCCGCCCGGGACTAGCGGGGGGTTACAATGAGCAGTTCTTC. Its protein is CASSRPGLAGGYNEQFF.

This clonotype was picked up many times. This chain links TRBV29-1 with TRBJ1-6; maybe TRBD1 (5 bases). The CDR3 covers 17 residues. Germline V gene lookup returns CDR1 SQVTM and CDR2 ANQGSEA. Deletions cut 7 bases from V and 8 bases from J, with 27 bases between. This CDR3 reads CSARSSEGSRVDSPLHF. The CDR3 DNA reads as TGCAGCGCCCGCTCCTCCGAAGGATCCAGGGTGGATTCACCCCTCCACTTT.

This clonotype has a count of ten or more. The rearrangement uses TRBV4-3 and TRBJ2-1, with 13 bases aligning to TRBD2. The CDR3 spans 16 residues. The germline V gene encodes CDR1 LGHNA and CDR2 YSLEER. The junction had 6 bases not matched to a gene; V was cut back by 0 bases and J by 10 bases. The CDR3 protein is CASSQDRTSGGLEQFF. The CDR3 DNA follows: TGCGCCAGCAGCCAAGATAGGACTAGCGGGGGATTAGAGCAGTTCTTC.

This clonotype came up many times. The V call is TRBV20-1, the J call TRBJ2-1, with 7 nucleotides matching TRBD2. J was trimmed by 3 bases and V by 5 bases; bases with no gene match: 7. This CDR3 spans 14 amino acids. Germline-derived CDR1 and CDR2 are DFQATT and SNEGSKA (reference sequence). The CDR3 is CSARPSGSYNEQFF. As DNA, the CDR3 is TGCAGTGCTCGCCCTAGCGGAAGCTACAATGAGCAGTTCTTC.

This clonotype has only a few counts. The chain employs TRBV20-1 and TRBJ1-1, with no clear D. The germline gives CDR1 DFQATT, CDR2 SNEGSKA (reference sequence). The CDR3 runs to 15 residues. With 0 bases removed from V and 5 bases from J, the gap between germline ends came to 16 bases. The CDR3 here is CSARDPTQAGTEAFF. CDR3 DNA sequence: TGCAGTGCTAGAGATCCCACCCAGGCTGGAACTGAAGCTTTCTTT.

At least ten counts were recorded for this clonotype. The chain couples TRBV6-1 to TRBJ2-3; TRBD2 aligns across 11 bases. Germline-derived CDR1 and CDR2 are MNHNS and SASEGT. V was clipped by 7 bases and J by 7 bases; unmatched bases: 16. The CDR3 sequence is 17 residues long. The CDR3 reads CASNPSPASGGINTQYF. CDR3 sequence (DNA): TGTGCCAGCAACCCCTCTCCGGCTAGCGGGGGGATTAATACGCAGTATTTT.

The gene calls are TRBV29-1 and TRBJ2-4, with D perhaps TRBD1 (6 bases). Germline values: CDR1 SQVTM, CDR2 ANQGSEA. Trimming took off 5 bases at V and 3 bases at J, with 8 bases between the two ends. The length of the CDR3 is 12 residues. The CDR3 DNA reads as TGCAGCGTTTCGACAGGCAAAAACATTCAGTACTTC. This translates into CSVSTGKNIQYF.

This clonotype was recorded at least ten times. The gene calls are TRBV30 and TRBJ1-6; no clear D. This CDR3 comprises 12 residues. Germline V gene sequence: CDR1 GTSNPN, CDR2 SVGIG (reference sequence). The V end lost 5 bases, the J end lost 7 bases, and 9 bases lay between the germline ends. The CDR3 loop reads CAWGRLNSPLHF. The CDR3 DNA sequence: TGTGCCTGGGGACGGCTAAATTCACCCCTCCACTTT.